The entry below gives a single T cell receptor beta chain sequence along with its context. Its cognate antigen is unknown. The germline gives CDR1 LNHNV, CDR2 YYDKDF (reference sequence). The CDR3 has 16 residues. Trimming took 4 bases from V and 4 from J; bases not matched to a gene: 9. The data derive from a study of OX40 agonist ivuxolimab in advanced cancers. The overall study: Dose-escalation patients had hepatocellular carcinoma, melanoma, renal cell or head and neck cancer. General study results and limits: Both CD4+ and CD8+ T cell populations in blood had undergone clonal expansion by week 6 at 0.1 to 3.0 mg/kg. No determination was made of the antigen specificity of the expanded peripheral T cells.

Libraries were prepared by immunoSEQ multiplex PCR; TCRdb keeps only in-frame clonotypes and omits some of them. The sample records about 88,000 clones, approximately 89% being singletons. The chain recombines TRBV15 with TRBJ2-3; 9 nucleotides agree with TRBD2. This TCR was sampled from an adult with an advanced solid tumor such as melanoma, head and neck, liver or kidney cancer. This specimen consisted of CD4+ or CD8+ T cells sorted from blood, obtained in a trial of the OX40 agonist ivuxolimab. CDR3 in DNA: TGTGCCACCAGCATTGAACAGGGACTAGCTTCAGATACGCAGTATTTT. This encodes CATSIEQGLASDTQYF.